These 27 T cell receptor beta chains were all obtained from the same sample, sequenced in a study of blood T cell repertoires in COVID-19. Sequencing was performed with immunoSEQ multiplex PCR; in TCRdb, only in-frame clones are kept and a portion is missing. The data show 30,000 to 50,000 clones, with approximately 89% seen just once and less than 4.5% held by the top ten. The sample comprised peripheral blood. The receptors originated from a man in his sixties with acute or convalescent COVID-19.

The chain is built from TRBV18 and TRBJ1-1; D is unresolved. The CDR3 extends over 14 amino acids. Germline V gene sequence: CDR1 KGHSH, CDR2 LQKENI. V lost 3 bases and J lost 0, with 8 bases in between. CDR3 nucleotide sequence: TGTGCCAGCTCACCTGCCGGGATGAACACTGAAGCTTTCTTT. Its translation is CASSPAGMNTEAFF.

J is TRBJ1-4 and V is TRBV11-2; D gene ambiguous. Germline lookup yields CDR1 SGHAT and CDR2 FQNNGV. The CDR3 spans 15 residues. The V gene lost 7 bases and the J gene lost 2 bases, with 14 bases spanning the gap. The CDR3 coding sequence is TGTGCCAGCAATCAAGCGGGGTGGACTAATGAAAAACTGTTTTTT. Its translation: CASNQAGWTNEKLFF.

The V gene is TRBV15, the J gene TRBJ1-2, with no clear D. The V end lost 0 bases, the J end lost 11 bases, and 16 bases lay between the germline ends. Germline V gene lookup returns CDR1 LNHNV and CDR2 YYDKDF (reference sequence). The CDR3 extends over 14 amino acids. This chain's CDR3 is CATSREGSASGYTF. The DNA of the CDR3 is TGTGCCACCAGCAGAGAGGGGTCCGCCTCGGGGTACACCTTC.

This rearrangement joins TRBV19 to TRBJ1-5, with a possible D match to TRBD1 (6 bases). The CDR3 length is 16 residues. Germline V lookup: CDR1 LNHDA, CDR2 SQIVND (reference sequence). Between the trimmed V and J ends, which lost 9 bases and 1 base, there was a span of 19 bases. The CDR3 loop is CASRRGAQRSNQPQHF. The CDR3 coding sequence is TGTGCCAGCCGACGGGGGGCTCAACGGAGCAATCAGCCCCAGCATTTT.

The sample holds one count of this clone. CDR3 loop: CASSSRLAGPNEQYF. CDR3 coding DNA: TGCGCCAGCAGCTCAAGACTAGCGGGGCCTAACGAGCAGTACTTC. The rearrangement uses TRBV5-1 and TRBJ2-7; 11 bases agree with TRBD2. V lost 3 bases, J lost 5 bases, and 7 bases stayed unmatched. Germline loops: CDR1 SGHRS, CDR2 YFSETQ. CDR3 length equals 15 residues.

The rearrangement joins TRBV7-9 to TRBJ1-1, with TRBD1 matching over 7 bases. CDR3 length: 13 amino acids. J gave up 8 bases and V 6 bases, and 9 bases lay outside the gene matches. Germline V CDR1 and CDR2: SEHNR, FQNEAQ (reference sequence). CDR3 DNA: TGTGCCAGCAGGACAGAGGGGGCGCTCGAAGCTTTCTTT. Encoded protein: CASRTEGALEAFF.

The rearrangement links TRBV7-2 to TRBJ2-5; 11 bases map to TRBD2. CDR3 length: 15 residues. After removal of 1 base from V and 4 bases from J, the junction contained 2 bases not matched to a gene. Germline V gene sequence: CDR1 SGHTA, CDR2 FQGNSA. This CDR3 reads CASSLGGTSGETQYF. In DNA form, the CDR3 reads TGTGCCAGCAGCTTAGGTGGGACTAGCGGAGAGACCCAGTACTTC.

The chain employs TRBV7-2 and TRBJ2-2; D uncertain. Per the germline V gene, CDR1 is SGHTA and CDR2 is FQGNSA. The CDR3 runs to 17 residues. V lost 6 bases and J lost 3, with 20 bases in between. The CDR3 spells CASSPRLSPGHTGELFF. DNA for the CDR3: TGTGCCAGCAGTCCTCGTTTGTCCCCAGGCCACACCGGGGAGCTGTTTTTT.

This rearrangement joins TRBV5-8 to TRBJ1-5; no firm D call. CDR3 size: 15 residues. Germline V CDR1 and CDR2: SGHTS, YDEGEE. Trimming left V 1 base short and J 5 bases short, with 13 bases between. The CDR3 DNA reads as TGTGCCAGCAGCTTGTCGCCGAACAGTTATCAGCCCCAGCATTTT. This codes for CASSLSPNSYQPQHF. Drawing the rest from reference TRBV5-8 and TRBJ1-5, the complete variable domain is EAGVTQSPTHLIKTRGQQATLRCSPISGHTSVYWYQQALGLGLQFLLWYDEGEERNRGNFPPRFSGRQFPNYSSELNVNALELEDSALYLCASSLSPNSYQPQHFGDGTRLSIL.

The CDR3 DNA reads as TGCGCCAGCAGCGGTACAGGGGGCGCCGGGTCCTACGAGCAGTACTTC. It translates to CASSGTGGAGSYEQYF. This chain links TRBV5-1 with TRBJ2-7; 9 nucleotides align to TRBD1. Germline CDR1 SGHRS, CDR2 YFSETQ. V shed 4 bases and J 1 base; nucleotides not matched to a gene: 9. The CDR3 is 16 amino acids.

This chain links TRBV19 with TRBJ1-1; no definite D call. CDR1 and CDR2 from the germline V gene are LNHDA and SQIVND (reference sequence). V was trimmed by 5 bases and J by 3 bases, leaving 13 bases between them. The CDR3 has 14 amino acids. The CDR3 DNA sequence: TGTGCCAGTAGTGGCAGGCAGGCACACACTGAAGCTTTCTTT. Translated: CASSGRQAHTEAFF.

This clone came up a few times. The chain employs TRBV6-6 and TRBJ1-1; 8 bases map to TRBD1. This CDR3 is built from 14 residues. Germline V gene lookup returns CDR1 MNHNY and CDR2 SVGAGI (reference sequence). V shed 6 bases, J shed 5 bases, and the junction held 8 bases outside the gene matches. CDR3 residues: CASSSRGPPTEAFF. The CDR3 bases are TGTGCCAGCAGCAGCAGGGGGCCACCTACTGAAGCTTTCTTT.

The V and J genes are TRBV12-3 or TRBV12-4 and TRBJ2-1; D might be TRBD2 (6 bases). This CDR3 region has 12 residues. Trimming left V 6 bases short and J 12 bases short, with 15 bases between. CDR3 sequence: CASSRRPGVQFF. The CDR3 DNA is TGTGCCAGCAGCCGCCGGCCGGGAGTGCAGTTCTTC.

The chain employs TRBV13 and TRBJ1-2; D ambiguous. Trimming took off 1 base at V and 7 bases at J, with 4 bases between the two ends. The CDR3 contains 11 residues. Germline assignment: CDR1 PRHDT and CDR2 FYEKMQ (reference sequence). In DNA, the CDR3 is TGTGCCAGCAGCTTAGCAGGTGGCTACACCTTC. Residues: CASSLAGGYTF.

This chain uses TRBV7-2 with TRBJ2-7; 8 nucleotides agree with TRBD1. The CDR3 contains 18 residues. Germline V lookup: CDR1 SGHTA, CDR2 FQGNSA. The junction had 17 bases not matched to a gene; V was cut back by 5 bases and J by 2 bases. CDR3: CASSPQHRGESLAYEQYF. CDR3 nucleotide sequence: TGTGCCAGCAGCCCCCAGCACAGGGGGGAAAGCCTAGCCTACGAGCAGTACTTC.

The V call is TRBV5-1, the J call TRBJ1-1, with D maybe TRBD1 (5 bases). Trimming took 4 bases from V and 7 from J, leaving 14 bases between them. The CDR3 consists of 13 residues. Per germline, CDR1 SGHRS and CDR2 YFSETQ. This CDR3 reads CASSLTGVGEAFF. Here the CDR3 DNA reads TGCGCCAGCAGCCTTACGGGGGTGGGTGAAGCTTTCTTT.

The rearrangement joins TRBV9 to TRBJ1-5; weak D call: TRBD1 (6 bases). V lost 3 bases to trimming and J lost 6 bases, with 13 bases between them. The CDR3 totals 14 residues. Germline values: CDR1 SGDLS, CDR2 YYNGEE. Written as DNA, the CDR3 is TGTGCCAGCAGCGAGGGGGACATTCCTCAGCCCCAGCATTTT. Its protein product is CASSEGDIPQPQHF.

This chain uses TRBV6-1 with TRBJ2-5; D is perhaps TRBD1 (7 bases). Trimming took 3 bases from V and 0 from J, leaving 14 bases between them. CDR1 is MNHNS, CDR2 SASEGT, per germline. This CDR3 spans 16 amino acids. CDR3 loop: CASSDEAGGYQETQYF. The DNA for the CDR3 is TGTGCCAGCAGTGATGAAGCAGGGGGGTACCAAGAGACCCAGTACTTC.

The chain links TRBV29-1 to TRBJ1-4; no clear D gene. The CDR3 runs 13 residues. Germline CDR1 is SQVTM and CDR2 is ANQGSEA. The V end was cut by 7 bases, the J end by 6 bases, with 15 bases between. CDR3 amino acids: CSASPSGYEKLFF. The CDR3 coding sequence is TGCAGCGCCTCCCCCTCCGGGTATGAAAAACTGTTTTTT. Supplemented by reference TRBV29-1 and TRBJ1-4, the full variable domain reads SAVISQKPSRDICQRGTSLTIQCQVDSQVTMMFWYRQQPGQSLTLIATANQGSEATYESGFVIDKFPISRPNLTFSTLTVSNMSPEDSSIYLCSASPSGYEKLFFGSGTQLSVL.

The rearrangement uses TRBV6-2 or TRBV6-3 and TRBJ1-6; D is perhaps TRBD1 (5 bases). Germline V gives CDR1 MNHEY, CDR2 SVGEGT. V was shortened by 3 bases and J by 6 bases, with 18 bases between the two germline ends. The CDR3 contains 17 residues. CDR3 coding DNA: TGTGCCAGCAGTTATCTTACACAGGCGAATGCTAATTCACCCCTCCACTTT. Protein product: CASSYLTQANANSPLHF.

The rearrangement joins TRBV6-5 to TRBJ1-4; possibly TRBD1 for D (5 bases). Trimming pared 0 bases from V and 2 bases from J, leaving 10 bases between. This CDR3 contains 16 residues. Germline-derived CDR1 and CDR2 are MNHEY and SVGAGI. The DNA of the CDR3 is TGTGCCAGCAGTTACTCGATGGGGGGGACTAATGAAAAACTGTTTTTT. Its protein is CASSYSMGGTNEKLFF.

The chain recombines TRBV9 with TRBJ1-2; 7 nucleotides agree with TRBD1. Germline CDR1 and CDR2: SGDLS and YYNGEE. There are 14 residues in the CDR3. The junction had 6 bases not matched to a gene; V was cut back by 3 bases and J by 4 bases. CDR3 in DNA: TGTGCCAGCAGCGCCCAGGGGGGACCCTATGGCTACACCTTC. Its translation: CASSAQGGPYGYTF.

The V gene is TRBV5-1, the J gene TRBJ2-3, with 8 bases lining up with TRBD2. V gave up 4 bases and J gave up 6 bases; unmatched junction bases: 7. Germline V gene data show CDR1 as SGHRS and CDR2 as YFSETQ. This CDR3 spans 14 amino acids. CDR3 sequence (DNA): TGCGCCAGCAGCCCGGGGGGGGGCTCTGATACGCAGTATTTT. Protein: CASSPGGGSDTQYF.

The chain carries TRBV11-1 and TRBJ2-7, with D uncertain. Per germline, CDR1 SGHAT and CDR2 FQDESV (reference sequence). This CDR3 region has 13 residues. V lost 4 bases and J lost 6, with 13 bases in between. For the CDR3, the DNA is TGTGCCAGCAGCTCCCAATCCCTAGGCGAGCAGTACTTC. This gives the protein CASSSQSLGEQYF.

The table lists this clone with a count of one. The chain uses TRBV15 and TRBJ2-3; TRBD2 agrees at 8 bases. The CDR3 extends over 21 amino acids. V gave up 0 bases and J gave up 2 bases; unmatched junction bases: 19. Germline lookup yields CDR1 LNHNV and CDR2 YYDKDF (reference sequence). The CDR3 DNA is TGTGCCACCAGCAGAGATACTCCGTCCAGCGGGAGACGGGGTGCCACAGATACGCAGTATTTT. It is translated as CATSRDTPSSGRRGATDTQYF.

V and J are TRBV3-1 (or the pseudogene TRBV3-2) and TRBJ2-2, with D possibly TRBD2 on 6 matching bases. From germline, CDR1 is LGHDT and CDR2 YNNKEL (reference sequence). This CDR3 region has 17 residues. V was trimmed by 0 bases and J by 5 bases, leaving 16 bases between them. CDR3 sequence (DNA): TGTGCCAGCAGCCAAGATCGGTACGGGAGTTTAACCGGGGAGCTGTTTTTT. This encodes CASSQDRYGSLTGELFF.

This chain joins TRBV7-2 and TRBJ2-7; D is perhaps TRBD1 (6 bases). The CDR3 contains 15 residues. Per the germline V gene, CDR1 is SGHTA and CDR2 is FQGNSA. V dropped 2 bases and J dropped 2 bases, with 13 bases sitting between them. The CDR3 DNA follows: TGTGCCAGCAGCTTATACCAGGGGCCTACCTACGAGCAGTACTTC. Protein product: CASSLYQGPTYEQYF.